These T cell receptor beta chains were read from a single sample in a study of T-cell reconstitution after alpha-beta-depleted transplantation in children. Each CDR3 protein is one row after TCRdb ran MiXCR on the PCR reads. This sample has around 190,000 distinct CDR3 sequences; around 7% occur once, and the top ten carry less than 7%. This sample comprised PBMCs, obtained before TCRalphabeta/CD19-depleted stem cell transplant. All receptors come from a boy younger than 10 with acute lymphoblastic leukemia, due to receive a stem cell transplant. CDR3s include the opening cysteine and the closing phenylalanine or tryptophan. D genes are given only for firm matches. Clone size appears in some rows only: once, few, many, or a class for an expanded clone.

v_call,j_call,d_call,clone_size,cdr3_nt,cdr3_aa
TRBV20-1,TRBJ1-1,.,many,TGCAGTGCTAGAGATGTGGGGATGGACACTGAAGCTTTCTTT,CSARDVGMDTEAFF
TRBV5-1,TRBJ2-7,TRBD2,few,TGCGCCAGCAGCGGGGGACTACCTGACTCCTACGAGCAGTACTTC,CASSGGLPDSYEQYF
TRBV18,TRBJ2-7,.,.,TGTGCCAGCTCATTACGAGCAGGGTACGAGCAGTACTTC,CASSLRAGYEQYF
TRBV12-3/TRBV12-4,TRBJ2-6,TRBD1,.,TGTGCCATCTGTTTCCCACAGGGGTTCGGATCTGGGGCCAACGTCCTGACTTTC,CAICFPQGFGSGANVLTF
TRBV5-6,TRBJ1-5,.,few,TGTGCCAGCAGCACTCCCGGACATTATAGCAATCAGCCCCAGCATTTT,CASSTPGHYSNQPQHF
TRBV29-1,TRBJ1-2,TRBD1,many,TGCAGCGCTGGGACAGCCAATAACTATGGCTACACCTTC,CSAGTANNYGYTF
TRBV28,TRBJ2-3,.,many,TGTGCCAGCAGAAGGAGCGCGGAGCGGCAGTATTTT,CASRRSAERQYF
TRBV10-3,TRBJ2-1,TRBD2,many,TGTGCCATCAGTGACTGGACTAGCGGCTATGAGCAGTTCTTC,CAISDWTSGYEQFF
TRBV14,TRBJ1-1,.,many,TGTGCCAGCAGCCAACGGTGGATCACTGAAGCTTTCTTT,CASSQRWITEAFF
TRBV7-2,TRBJ2-7,.,few,TGTGCCAGCAGCCTGGGGCAAGCCGCCTACGAGCAGTACTTC,CASSLGQAAYEQYF
TRBV5-1,TRBJ2-2,.,many,TGCGCCAGCAGCCTCGGGACTTACACCGGGGAGCTGTTTTTT,CASSLGTYTGELFF
TRBV5-1,TRBJ2-3,.,many,TGCGCCAGCAGCTTCGACGATACGCAGTATTTT,CASSFDDTQYF
TRBV5-1,TRBJ1-2,.,many,TGCGCCAGCAGCTTGGTTGGCTATGGCTACACCTTC,CASSLVGYGYTF
TRBV5-1,TRBJ2-3,.,many,TGCGCCAGCAGCAGAACAGAGACAGATACGCAGTATTTT,CASSRTETDTQYF
TRBV5-5,TRBJ1-6,.,many,TGTGCCAGCAGCTGGGGGAATTCACCCCTCCACTTT,CASSWGNSPLHF
TRBV28,TRBJ2-7,.,many,TGTGCCAGCAGTCTACTTACAGGCAACTCCTACGAGCAGTACTTC,CASSLLTGNSYEQYF
TRBV18,TRBJ1-5,.,.,TGTGCCAGCTCACCCTCGGACAGAACCAGCAATCAGCCCCAGCATTTT,CASSPSDRTSNQPQHF
TRBV28,TRBJ2-7,.,many,TGTGCCAGCAGACCCGGGACACTATCCTACGAGCAGTACTTC,CASRPGTLSYEQYF
TRBV25-1,TRBJ2-1,TRBD2,few,TGTGCCAGCAGTGATTCCGGGACTACCAATGAGCAGTTCTTC,CASSDSGTTNEQFF
TRBV12-3/TRBV12-4,TRBJ2-6,.,few,TGTGCCAGCAGTTTAGCTCGCCAGCTCTCTGGGGCCAACGTCCTGACTTTC,CASSLARQLSGANVLTF
TRBV28,TRBJ2-1,.,many,TGTGCCAGCAGTCAAGGGGACGACGAGCAGTTCTTC,CASSQGDDEQFF
TRBV20-1,TRBJ2-7,.,many,TGCAGTGCTAGAGAACAGACGGGATACGAGCAGTACTTC,CSAREQTGYEQYF
TRBV5-1,TRBJ1-5,.,many,TGCGCCAGCAGCTCCGACAGCTATCAGCCCCAGCATTTT,CASSSDSYQPQHF
TRBV12-3/TRBV12-4,TRBJ2-3,.,.,TGTGCCAGCAGTTTGCCCTCTGGGTGGGACACAGATACGCAGTATTTT,CASSLPSGWDTDTQYF
TRBV19,TRBJ2-1,.,many,TGTGCCAGTAGTATAGGTGGAGGTTTCGAGCAGTTCTTC,CASSIGGGFEQFF
TRBV3-1,TRBJ2-7,.,many,TGTGCCAGCAGCCAAGACTTGGGACAAACATACGAGCAGTACTTC,CASSQDLGQTYEQYF
TRBV19,TRBJ1-5,.,.,TGTGCCAGTAGTATCTCCCTGGGCAGCAATCAGCCCCAGCATTTT,CASSISLGSNQPQHF
TRBV20-1,TRBJ2-1,.,many,TGCAGTGGCCCTACGGGAGCTTACAATGAGCAGTTCTTC,CSGPTGAYNEQFF